These 18 T cell receptor beta chains came from one sample sequenced in a study of blood T cell repertoires in COVID-19. Sequencing used immunoSEQ multiplex PCR; TCRdb keeps in-frame clones, though not all of them. The sample includes some 220,000 clones, approximately 80% of them seen just once. Sequencing was done on a sample of peripheral blood. The receptor source for this set is a woman aged 55-70 years with active or convalescent COVID-19.

The CDR3 is CASSSTGTNSYNEQFF. The DNA for the CDR3 is TGTGCCAGCAGCTCTACCGGGACTAACTCCTACAATGAGCAGTTCTTC. The genes are TRBV7-9 and TRBJ2-1; 7 bases align to TRBD2. V trimming: 4 bases; J trimming: 0 bases; junction bases outside the gene matches: 6. CDR3 length equals 16 residues. Germline CDR1 is SEHNR and CDR2 is FQNEAQ (reference sequence).

The genes are TRBV2 and TRBJ1-5; no clear D gene. Germline V gene data show CDR1 as SNHLY and CDR2 as FYNNEI. The V gene lost 1 base and the J gene lost 4 bases, with 8 bases spanning the gap. CDR3 length: 14 residues. The CDR3 region is CASSEERRNQPQHF. As DNA, the CDR3 is TGTGCCAGCAGTGAAGAGCGAAGGAATCAGCCCCAGCATTTT.

This clone was counted once. The chain joins TRBV6-5 to TRBJ1-4, with D uncertain. Trimming cost V 7 bases and J 7 bases, with 7 bases left between them. Germline V gene lookup returns CDR1 MNHEY and CDR2 SVGAGI. There are 11 residues in the CDR3. In DNA form, the CDR3 reads TGTGCCAGCACTGGCATTGAAAAACTGTTTTTT. It specifies CASTGIEKLFF.

This clone was seen a single time. The chain is built from TRBV3-1 (or the pseudogene TRBV3-2) and TRBJ2-3; the match to TRBD2 covers 10 bases. CDR1 LGHDT and CDR2 YNNKEL come from the germline V gene (reference sequence). V was pared by 2 bases and J by 1 base, with 0 bases of the junction left unmatched. CDR3 length: 15 amino acids. For the CDR3, the DNA is TGTGCCAGCAGCCAAACTAGCGGGGGCACAGATACGCAGTATTTT. Protein sequence: CASSQTSGGTDTQYF.

In nucleotides, the CDR3 is TGTGCCAGCAGCCCCCGGCTAGCGGGGACGAACAATGAGCAGTTCTTC. It codes for CASSPRLAGTNNEQFF. The rearrangement links TRBV3-1 (or the pseudogene TRBV3-2) to TRBJ2-1, with TRBD2 matching over 9 bases. The trim removed 4 bases at V and 5 bases at J, leaving 9 bases unmatched. CDR3 size: 16 residues. The germline gives CDR1 LGHDT, CDR2 YNNKEL (reference sequence).

The chain carries TRBV19 and TRBJ1-1; no firm D call. The V gene lost 5 bases and the J gene lost 0 bases, with 10 bases spanning the gap. This CDR3 has 14 amino acids. CDR1 and CDR2 from the germline V gene are LNHDA and SQIVND (reference sequence). This CDR3 is CASSEGLVNTEAFF. In DNA, the CDR3 is TGTGCCAGTAGTGAAGGACTTGTGAACACTGAAGCTTTCTTT.

CDR3 DNA: TGCGCCAGCAGCTTGGAGGCGGGATTGGCCTACAATGAGCAGTTCTTC. It specifies CASSLEAGLAYNEQFF. V gene TRBV5-1 combines with J gene TRBJ2-1; D is possibly TRBD2 (6 bases). Trimming removed 0 bases from V and 2 bases from J, with 12 bases in between. The CDR3 loop spans 16 amino acids. Germline CDR1 is SGHRS and CDR2 is YFSETQ.

This sequence joins TRBV4-2 and TRBJ2-1, with a possible D match to TRBD2 (5 bases). Looked up from germline, CDR1 is LGHNA and CDR2 is YNFKEQ. V was clipped by 0 bases and J by 8 bases, with 14 bases between them. This CDR3 has 15 amino acids. For the CDR3, the DNA is TGTGCCAGCAGCCAAGATCTTTTTAGGCGGGATGAGCAGTTCTTC. It codes for CASSQDLFRRDEQFF.

This chain joins TRBV11-2 and TRBJ2-2; TRBD2 aligns across 12 bases. CDR1 and CDR2 (germline): SGHAT, FQNNGV. There are 16 residues in the CDR3. The V segment lost 5 bases and the J segment 3 bases; nucleotides outside the gene matches: 4. Written as DNA, the CDR3 is TGTGCCAGCAGCCTCCGACTAGCGGGAGACACCGGGGAGCTGTTTTTT. Encoded protein: CASSLRLAGDTGELFF. The whole variable domain, remainder taken from reference TRBV11-2 and TRBJ2-2, is EAGVAQSPRYKIIEKRQSVAFWCNPISGHATLYWYQQILGQGPKLLIQFQNNGVVDDSQLPKDRFSAERLKGVDSTLKIQPAKLEDSAVYLCASSLRLAGDTGELFFGEGSRLTVL.

The chain recombines TRBV7-3 with TRBJ2-5; D is possibly TRBD2 (5 bases). The CDR3 covers 14 residues. V dropped 2 bases and J dropped 5 bases, with 12 bases sitting between them. Germline V CDR1 and CDR2: SGHTA, FQGTGA. CDR3 nucleotide sequence: TGTGCCAGCAGCTTACTCCTAGCCGGGGAGACCCAGTACTTC. Translated, it gives CASSLLLAGETQYF.

This chain joins TRBV11-2 and TRBJ2-7; D unresolved. V was shortened by 1 base and J by 2 bases, with 6 bases between the two germline ends. From germline, CDR1 is SGHAT and CDR2 FQNNGV. The CDR3 consists of 13 residues. The CDR3 DNA follows: TGTGCCAGCAGCTTAGGGGCGACCTACGAGCAGTACGTC. Its protein product is CASSLGATYEQYV.

The chain has TRBV5-4 and TRBJ2-5; D gene unclear. The CDR3 contains 14 residues. The V end was cut by 3 bases, the J end by 0 bases, with 9 bases between. CDR1 and CDR2 (germline): SGHNT, YYREEE (reference sequence). The CDR3 is CASSSDMYQETQYF. In nucleotides, the CDR3 is TGTGCCAGCAGCTCAGATATGTACCAAGAGACCCAGTACTTC.

The CDR3 DNA is TGTGCCAGCAGCCCAGGGCGTAATTCACCCCTCCACTTT. Its translation is CASSPGRNSPLHF. The rearrangement joins TRBV6-5 to TRBJ1-6; TRBD1 is a possible D gene (5 bases). CDR1 MNHEY and CDR2 SVGAGI come from the germline V gene. Trimming shortened V by 6 bases and J by 6 bases, and 9 bases separated the two germline ends. The length of the CDR3 is 13 residues.

The rearrangement links TRBV18 to TRBJ2-1; 12 nucleotides align to TRBD2. The CDR3 length is 16 residues. Germline lookup yields CDR1 KGHSH and CDR2 LQKENI. J lost 9 bases, V lost 6 bases, and 12 bases had no gene match. CDR3 nucleotides: TGTGCCAGCTCTCCCGGACTAGCGGGAAGGAAAGCTGAGCAGTTCTTC. It translates to CASSPGLAGRKAEQFF.

The chain joins TRBV27 to TRBJ1-5; TRBD1 is a possible D gene (6 bases). Germline CDR1 and CDR2: MNHEY and SMNVEV (reference sequence). V shed 8 bases and J shed 6 bases, with 20 bases lying between them. The CDR3 sequence is 15 residues long. CDR3 bases: TGTGCCAGCGCCCGACGCCCGGGGGGCTTTCAGCCCCAGCATTTT. Translated: CASARRPGGFQPQHF.

The genes are TRBV6-5 and TRBJ2-1; D gene unclear. Germline lookup yields CDR1 MNHEY and CDR2 SVGAGI. The CDR3 length is 16 residues. Trimming took 0 bases from V and 2 from J, leaving 11 bases between them. The CDR3 loop reads CASSYSASMPYNEQFF. DNA for the CDR3: TGTGCCAGCAGTTACTCGGCTAGTATGCCCTACAATGAGCAGTTCTTC.

The chain has TRBV11-2 and TRBJ2-7, with a tentative D call TRBD2 (6 bases). This CDR3 spans 13 amino acids. The V and J ends lost 5 bases and 4 bases respectively, with 12 bases between them. CDR1 and CDR2 (germline): SGHAT, FQNNGV. The CDR3 coding sequence is TGTGCCAGCAGCCTTAGCGGTAGTTACGAGCAGTACTTC. Amino acids: CASSLSGSYEQYF.

This clone was observed a single time. V is TRBV3-1 (or the pseudogene TRBV3-2) and J is TRBJ2-5, with D possibly matching TRBD1 (5 bases). V lost 1 base and J lost 5, with 11 bases in between. CDR3 length: 14 residues. The germline V gene has CDR1 LGHDT and CDR2 YNNKEL (reference sequence). CDR3 protein: CASSQGSGLETQYF. The CDR3 DNA follows: TGTGCCAGCAGCCAAGGGTCAGGGCTGGAGACCCAGTACTTC.